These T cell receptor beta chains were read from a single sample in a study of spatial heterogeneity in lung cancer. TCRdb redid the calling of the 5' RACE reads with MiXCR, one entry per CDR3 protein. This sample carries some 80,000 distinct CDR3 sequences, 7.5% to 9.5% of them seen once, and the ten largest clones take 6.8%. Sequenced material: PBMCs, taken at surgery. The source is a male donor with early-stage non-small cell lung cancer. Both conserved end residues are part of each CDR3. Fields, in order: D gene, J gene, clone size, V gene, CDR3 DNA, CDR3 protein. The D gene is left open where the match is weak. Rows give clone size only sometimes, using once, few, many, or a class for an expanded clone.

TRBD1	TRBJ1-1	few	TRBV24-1	TGTGCCACCAGTGATCACGGGACAGGGGGCCTCACTGAAGCTTTCTTT	CATSDHGTGGLTEAFF
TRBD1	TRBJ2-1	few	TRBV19	TGTGCCAGTAGTTCTCCCGGGACAGGAACTATCGATGAGCAGTTCTTC	CASSSPGTGTIDEQFF
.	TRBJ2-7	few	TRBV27	TGTGCCAGCAGTTTAAGGGGCAGGGCGGATATCCACGAGCAGTACTTC	CASSLRGRADIHEQYF
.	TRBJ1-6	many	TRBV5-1	TGCGCCAGCAAGACAAACGGGGGAGGGAATTCACCCCTCCACTTT	CASKTNGGGNSPLHF
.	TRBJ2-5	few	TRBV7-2	TGTGCCAGCAGCCACCCACCGGGACGGCCGCCGCTGACCCAGTACTTC	CASSHPPGRPPLTQYF
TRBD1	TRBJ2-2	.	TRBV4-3	TGCGCCAGCAGCCAAGGGGACAGGGATAACACCGGGGAGCTGTTTTTT	CASSQGDRDNTGELFF
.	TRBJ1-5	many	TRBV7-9	TGTGCCAGCAGCTTCCTAGGGGACAATCAGCCCCAGCATTTT	CASSFLGDNQPQHF
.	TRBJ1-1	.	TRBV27	TGTGCCAGCAGTTTGGTCCCGAACACTGAAGCTTTCTTT	CASSLVPNTEAFF
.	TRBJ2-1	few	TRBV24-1	TGTGCCACCAGTGACATAGACAGAAATGAGCAGTTCTTC	CATSDIDRNEQFF
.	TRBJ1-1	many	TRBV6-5	TGTGCCAGCAGTTCCCTTAACAGGGTAATGAAGAACACTGAAGCTTTCTTT	CASSSLNRVMKNTEAFF
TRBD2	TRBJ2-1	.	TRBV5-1	TGCGCCAGCAGCTGGAGCGGGAGTACCCACAATGAGCAGTTCTTC	CASSWSGSTHNEQFF
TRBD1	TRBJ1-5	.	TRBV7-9	TGTGCCAGCAGCCGAGGGACAGCAGTTAACAATCAGCCCCAGCATTTT	CASSRGTAVNNQPQHF
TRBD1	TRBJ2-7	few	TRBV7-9	TGTGCCAGCAGCGCAGGACAGGGAGTACCCTACGAGCAGTACTTC	CASSAGQGVPYEQYF
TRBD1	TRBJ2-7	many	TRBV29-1	TGCAGCGTGAGGCCGTCCGGGACAGTGTACGAGCAGTACTTC	CSVRPSGTVYEQYF
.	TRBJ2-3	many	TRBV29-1	TGCAGCGTTGTAACAGGGACAGATACGCAGTATTTT	CSVVTGTDTQYF
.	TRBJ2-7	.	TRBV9	TGTGCCAGCAGCATTAGCGGCTTTAGCTCCTACGAGCAGTACTTC	CASSISGFSSYEQYF
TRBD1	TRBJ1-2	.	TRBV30	TGTGCCTGGGGCCGGGACAGGCCCTATGGCTACACCTTC	CAWGRDRPYGYTF
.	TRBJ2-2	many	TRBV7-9	TGTGCCAGCAGCCCGGAGCCCGGGGAGCTGTTTTTT	CASSPEPGELFF
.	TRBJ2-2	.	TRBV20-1	TGCAGTGCTAGGGATCTAGGGAAAAACACCGGGGAGCTGTTTTTT	CSARDLGKNTGELFF
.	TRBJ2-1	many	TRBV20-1	TGCAGTGCTCGCCATGGGGCAGTTCCTTACAATGAGCAGTTCTTC	CSARHGAVPYNEQFF
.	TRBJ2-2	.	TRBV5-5	TGTGCCAGCAGCTTCGGACTCCCGAACACCGGGGAGCTGTTTTTT	CASSFGLPNTGELFF
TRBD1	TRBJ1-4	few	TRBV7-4	TGTGCCAGCAAATCGACAGGGAACAAGAATAATGAAAAACTGTTTTTT	CASKSTGNKNNEKLFF
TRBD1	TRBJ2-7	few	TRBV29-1	TGCAGCCTCAGGGACAGCTCCTACGAGCAGTACTTC	CSLRDSSYEQYF
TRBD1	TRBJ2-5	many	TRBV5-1	TGCGCCAGCAGCTTTGACGGGACAGGGGGCCCTTCAGAGACCCAGTACTTC	CASSFDGTGGPSETQYF
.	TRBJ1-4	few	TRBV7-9	TGTGCCAGCAGCACGCGGACCGGCTATAATGAAAAACTGTTTTTT	CASSTRTGYNEKLFF
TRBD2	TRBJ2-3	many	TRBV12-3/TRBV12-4	TGTGCCAGCAGGACAGCCGGGACTAGCTACACAGATACGCAGTATTTT	CASRTAGTSYTDTQYF